Below, one TCR beta chain is given with its context. Its antigen remains unidentified. These data originate in a study of radiation and T cells in renal cell carcinoma. Whole-study context: Nephrectomy followed 15 Gy stereotactic body radiation by 4 weeks. Study conclusions and caveats: In blood, top tumor clones expanded by 2 weeks, shrinking by 4. No pretreatment tumor biopsies were available for baseline clonotypes.

Method: immunoSEQ multiplex PCR; TCRdb's copy keeps in-frame clones and lacks some. Here the sample spans some 140,000 clones, 70% to 90% being singletons. The CDR3 is 15 amino acids. Deletions cut 2 bases from V and 2 bases from J, with 10 bases between. In germline, CDR1 is SGHTA, CDR2 FQGNSA. Time point of the sample: baseline pretreatment blood. Stated treatment: 15 Gy SBRT to primary tumor, nephrectomy 4 weeks later. The TCR sequence derives from a woman between 45 and 60 years old with renal cell carcinoma. The chain combines TRBV7-2 with TRBJ1-3; D gene uncertain. Sequences were derived from blood, sampled from a patient whose treatment included radiotherapy and nephrectomy. This CDR3 reads CASSLSGFTGNTIYF. For the CDR3, the DNA is TGTGCCAGCAGCTTATCGGGGTTCACTGGAAACACCATATATTTT.